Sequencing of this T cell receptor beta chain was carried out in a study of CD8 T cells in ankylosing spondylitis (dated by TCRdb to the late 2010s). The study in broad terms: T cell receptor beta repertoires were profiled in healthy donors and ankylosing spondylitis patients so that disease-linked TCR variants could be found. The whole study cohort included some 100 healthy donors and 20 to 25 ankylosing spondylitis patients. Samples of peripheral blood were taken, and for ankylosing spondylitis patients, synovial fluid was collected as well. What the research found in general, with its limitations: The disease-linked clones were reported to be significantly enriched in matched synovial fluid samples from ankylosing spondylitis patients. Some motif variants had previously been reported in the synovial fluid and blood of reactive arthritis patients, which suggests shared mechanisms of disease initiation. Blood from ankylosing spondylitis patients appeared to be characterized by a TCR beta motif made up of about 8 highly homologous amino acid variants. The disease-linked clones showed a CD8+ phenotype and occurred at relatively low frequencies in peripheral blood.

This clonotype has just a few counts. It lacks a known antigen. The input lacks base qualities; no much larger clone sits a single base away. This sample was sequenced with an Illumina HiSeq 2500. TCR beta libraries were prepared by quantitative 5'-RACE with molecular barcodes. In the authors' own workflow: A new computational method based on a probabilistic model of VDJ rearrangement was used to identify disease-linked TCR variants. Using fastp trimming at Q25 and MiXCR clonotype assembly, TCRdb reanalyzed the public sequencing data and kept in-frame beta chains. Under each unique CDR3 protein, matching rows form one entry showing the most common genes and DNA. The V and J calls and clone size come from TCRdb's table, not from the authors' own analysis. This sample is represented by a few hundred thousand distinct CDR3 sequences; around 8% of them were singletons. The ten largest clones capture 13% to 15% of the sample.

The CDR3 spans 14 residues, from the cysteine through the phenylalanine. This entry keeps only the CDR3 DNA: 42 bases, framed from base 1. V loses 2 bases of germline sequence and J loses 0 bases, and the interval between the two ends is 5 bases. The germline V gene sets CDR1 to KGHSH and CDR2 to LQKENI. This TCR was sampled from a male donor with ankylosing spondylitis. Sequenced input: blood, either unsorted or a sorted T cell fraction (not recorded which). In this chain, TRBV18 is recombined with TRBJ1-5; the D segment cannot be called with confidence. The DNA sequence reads TGTGCCAGCTCACCAGGGGTTAGCAATCAGCCCCAGCATTTT. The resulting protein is CASSPGVSNQPQHF.